A selection of T cell receptor beta chains follows, all from one sample in a study of blood T cells in healthy people across ages. TCRdb called the 5' RACE reads again in MiXCR, with one record for every CDR3 protein. The sample shows almost 300,000 distinct CDR3 sequences, 27% of them seen only once. The sequenced material came from blood. The receptors were sampled from a woman in her 70s in good health. Each CDR3 is given with its conserved first and last residue. Fields, in order: J gene, D gene, clone size, V gene, CDR3 DNA, CDR3 protein. D genes are given only for firm matches. Rows give clone size only sometimes, using once, few, many, or a class for an expanded clone.

J gene: TRBJ2-1
D gene: .
clone size: .
V gene: TRBV7-2
CDR3 DNA: TGTGCCAGCAGCTCATGGGGCTCCTACAATGAGCAGTTCTTC
CDR3 protein: CASSSWGSYNEQFF

J gene: TRBJ2-1
D gene: .
clone size: few
V gene: TRBV6-5
CDR3 DNA: TGTGCCAGCAGTTACCGACAGGTCGTATACAATGAGCAGTTCTTC
CDR3 protein: CASSYRQVVYNEQFF

J gene: TRBJ1-4
D gene: .
clone size: .
V gene: TRBV12-3/TRBV12-4
CDR3 DNA: TGTGCCAGCAGTTCCCAGGGAGGCCGGTATGAAAAACTGTTTTTT
CDR3 protein: CASSSQGGRYEKLFF

J gene: TRBJ2-6
D gene: .
clone size: few
V gene: TRBV14
CDR3 DNA: TGTGCCAGCAGCCATCGCGGAGGGGTTCATGGGGCCAACGTCCTGACTTTC
CDR3 protein: CASSHRGGVHGANVLTF

J gene: TRBJ1-2
D gene: .
clone size: .
V gene: TRBV11-2
CDR3 DNA: TGTGCCAGCAGCCAGGCTGCGGGGGCGCAGTATGGCTACACCTTC
CDR3 protein: CASSQAAGAQYGYTF

J gene: TRBJ2-2
D gene: TRBD2
clone size: few
V gene: TRBV7-3
CDR3 DNA: TGTGCCAGCAGCGGAAAAGCGGGGACCCCCGGGGAGCTGTTTTTT
CDR3 protein: CASSGKAGTPGELFF

J gene: TRBJ1-5
D gene: .
clone size: few
V gene: TRBV7-2
CDR3 DNA: TGTGCCAGCAGCTTAGCGCTGGGGAGGAATCAGCCCCAGCATTTT
CDR3 protein: CASSLALGRNQPQHF

J gene: TRBJ2-1
D gene: TRBD2
clone size: .
V gene: TRBV20-1
CDR3 DNA: TGCAGTGCTAGAGATCCCAGCGGGAGGGCCAATGAGCAGTTCTTC
CDR3 protein: CSARDPSGRANEQFF

J gene: TRBJ2-7
D gene: TRBD2
clone size: .
V gene: TRBV4-2
CDR3 DNA: TGTGCCAGCAGCCAAGAGTTTGGACTAGTGAGCTCCTACGAGCAGTACTTC
CDR3 protein: CASSQEFGLVSSYEQYF

J gene: TRBJ2-6
D gene: .
clone size: few
V gene: TRBV20-1
CDR3 DNA: TGCAGTGGCAGCTCCGGTTTCAATGGGGCCAACGTCCTGACTTTC
CDR3 protein: CSGSSGFNGANVLTF

J gene: TRBJ1-4
D gene: TRBD1
clone size: .
V gene: TRBV28
CDR3 DNA: TGTGCCAGCACCTACACAAGACAGGGAGGTGAAAAACTGTTTTTT
CDR3 protein: CASTYTRQGGEKLFF